This is a list of T cell receptor beta chains from one sample in a study of cytomegalovirus exposure and HLA in healthy donors. Profiling relied on immunoSEQ multiplex PCR, and the TCRdb table lists in-frame clones only, not all of them. This sample has some 180,000 clones, with 80% found just once. Sequencing used PBMCs. Every receptor here comes from a woman between 25 and 40 years old in good health and CMV-seronegative. Both conserved end residues are trimmed from each CDR3. Fields, in order: CDR3 protein, J gene, clone size, V gene. Clone size is not always given. Where it is, it says once, few, many or a class for expanded clones.

CDR3 protein: ASSSVTSGLTDTQY
J gene: TRBJ2-3
clone size: -
V gene: TRBV7-6

CDR3 protein: ASSLAGGTGN
J gene: TRBJ2-7
clone size: few
V gene: TRBV7-9

CDR3 protein: ASSTNHDTDTQY
J gene: TRBJ2-3
clone size: -
V gene: TRBV5-4

CDR3 protein: ASTKYGGSEAF
J gene: TRBJ1-1
clone size: -
V gene: TRBV5-1

CDR3 protein: ASSLRGIYTGPFAYNEQF
J gene: TRBJ2-1
clone size: -
V gene: TRBV7-6

CDR3 protein: ASSLGTSGGEYNEQF
J gene: TRBJ2-1
clone size: -
V gene: TRBV4-3

CDR3 protein: ASSQDLSRPQPQH
J gene: TRBJ1-5
clone size: -
V gene: TRBV4-1

CDR3 protein: ASSLGLAYEQY
J gene: TRBJ2-7
clone size: -
V gene: TRBV9

CDR3 protein: ASSPTGISYEQY
J gene: TRBJ2-7
clone size: few
V gene: TRBV2

CDR3 protein: ASSQLQGAGELF
J gene: TRBJ2-2
clone size: -
V gene: TRBV16

CDR3 protein: ASTWGDEQY
J gene: TRBJ2-7
clone size: -
V gene: TRBV6-1

CDR3 protein: AWSVLRQVRVLNTEAF
J gene: TRBJ1-1
clone size: once
V gene: TRBV30